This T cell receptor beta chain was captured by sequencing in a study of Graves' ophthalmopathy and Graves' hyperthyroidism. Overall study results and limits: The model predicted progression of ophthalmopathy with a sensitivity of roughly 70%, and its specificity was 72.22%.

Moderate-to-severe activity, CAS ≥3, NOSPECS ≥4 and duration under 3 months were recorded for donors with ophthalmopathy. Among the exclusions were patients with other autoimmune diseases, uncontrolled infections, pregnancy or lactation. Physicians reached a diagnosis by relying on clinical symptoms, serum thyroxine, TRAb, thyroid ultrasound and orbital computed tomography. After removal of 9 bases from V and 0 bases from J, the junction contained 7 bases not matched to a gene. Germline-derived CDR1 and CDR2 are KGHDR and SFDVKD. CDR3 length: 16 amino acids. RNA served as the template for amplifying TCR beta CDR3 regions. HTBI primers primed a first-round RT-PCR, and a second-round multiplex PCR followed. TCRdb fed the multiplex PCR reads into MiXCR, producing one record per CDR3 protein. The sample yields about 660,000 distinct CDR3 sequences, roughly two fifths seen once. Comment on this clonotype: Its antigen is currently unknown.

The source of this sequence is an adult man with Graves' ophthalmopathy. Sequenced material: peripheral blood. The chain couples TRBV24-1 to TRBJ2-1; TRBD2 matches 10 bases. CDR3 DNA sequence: TGTGCCACCCCCCCGGGACTAGCGAGCTCCTACAATGAGCAGTTCTTC. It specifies CATPPGLASSYNEQFF.